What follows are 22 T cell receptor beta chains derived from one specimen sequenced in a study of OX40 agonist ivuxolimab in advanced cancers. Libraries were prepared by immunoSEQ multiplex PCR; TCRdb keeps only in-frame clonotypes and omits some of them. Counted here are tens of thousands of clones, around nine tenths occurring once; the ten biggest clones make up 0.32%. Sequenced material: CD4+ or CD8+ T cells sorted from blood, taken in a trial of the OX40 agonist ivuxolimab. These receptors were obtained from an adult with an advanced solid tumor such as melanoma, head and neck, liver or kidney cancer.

The CDR3: CASSSSLQETQYF. CDR3 coding DNA: TGTGCCAGCTCATCAAGCCTCCAAGAGACCCAGTACTTC. The V gene is TRBV18, the J gene TRBJ2-5; D ambiguous. Germline V gene data show CDR1 as KGHSH and CDR2 as LQKENI. Trimming shortened V by 5 bases and J by 1 base, and 8 bases separated the two germline ends. The CDR3 is made up of 13 amino acids.

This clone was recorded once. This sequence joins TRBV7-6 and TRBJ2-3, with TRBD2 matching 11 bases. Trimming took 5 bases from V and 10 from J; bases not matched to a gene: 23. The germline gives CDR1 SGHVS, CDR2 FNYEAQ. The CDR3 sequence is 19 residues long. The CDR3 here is CASSPEGILAGAWFEPQYF. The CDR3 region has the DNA TGTGCCAGCAGCCCCGAGGGCATACTAGCGGGGGCCTGGTTCGAGCCGCAGTATTTT.

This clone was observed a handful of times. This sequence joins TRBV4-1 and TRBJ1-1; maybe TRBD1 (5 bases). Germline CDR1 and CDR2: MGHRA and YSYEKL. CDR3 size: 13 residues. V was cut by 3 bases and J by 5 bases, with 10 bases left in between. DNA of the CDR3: TGCGCCAGCAGCCAGGGGACGTATACTGAAGCTTTCTTT. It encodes CASSQGTYTEAFF.

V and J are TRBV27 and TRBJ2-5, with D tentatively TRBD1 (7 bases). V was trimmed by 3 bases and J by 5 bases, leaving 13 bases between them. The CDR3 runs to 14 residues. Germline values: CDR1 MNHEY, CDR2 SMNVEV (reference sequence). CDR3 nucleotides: TGTGCCAGCAGTTTGAGGTCAGGGGGGGAGACCCAGTACTTC. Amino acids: CASSLRSGGETQYF.

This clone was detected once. As DNA, the CDR3 is TGTGCCAGTATGCCCGGGACAGTATATCCCTACGAGCAGTACGTC. This codes for CASMPGTVYPYEQYV. The chain employs TRBV19 and TRBJ2-7; 7 bases are a match to TRBD1. V lost 7 bases and J lost 2; bases outside the gene matches: 11. Germline lookup yields CDR1 LNHDA and CDR2 SQIVND (reference sequence). The CDR3 is 15 amino acids.

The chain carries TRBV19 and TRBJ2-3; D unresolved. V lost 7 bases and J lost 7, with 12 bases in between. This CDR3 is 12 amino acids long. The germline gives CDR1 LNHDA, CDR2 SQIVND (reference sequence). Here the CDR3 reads CASIVGPNTQYF. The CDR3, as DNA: TGTGCCAGTATAGTGGGTCCTAATACGCAGTATTTT.

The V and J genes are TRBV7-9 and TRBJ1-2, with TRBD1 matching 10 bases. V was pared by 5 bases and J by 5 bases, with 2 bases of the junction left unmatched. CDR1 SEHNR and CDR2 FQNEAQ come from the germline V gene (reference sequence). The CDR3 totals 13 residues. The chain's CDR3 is CASSRQGAYGYTF. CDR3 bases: TGTGCCAGCAGCCGACAGGGGGCTTATGGCTACACCTTC.

Here the CDR3 DNA reads TGTGCCAGCAGCGTAATGACGACTAACTATGGCTACACCTTC. As protein: CASSVMTTNYGYTF. This sequence joins TRBV9 and TRBJ1-2; D unclear. Looked up from germline, CDR1 is SGDLS and CDR2 is YYNGEE. This CDR3 spans 14 amino acids. V lost 1 base and J lost 0, with 7 bases in between.

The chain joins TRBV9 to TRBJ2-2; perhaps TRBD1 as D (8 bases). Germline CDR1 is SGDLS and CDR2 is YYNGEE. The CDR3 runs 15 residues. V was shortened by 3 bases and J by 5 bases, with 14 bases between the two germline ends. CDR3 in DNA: TGTGCCAGCAGCGCGGACAGGGAGGGGACCGGGGAGCTGTTTTTT. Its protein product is CASSADREGTGELFF.

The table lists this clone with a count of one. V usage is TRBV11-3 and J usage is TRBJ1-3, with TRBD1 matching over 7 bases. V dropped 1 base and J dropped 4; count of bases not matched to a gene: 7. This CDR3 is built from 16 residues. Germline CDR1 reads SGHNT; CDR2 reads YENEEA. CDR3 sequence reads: CASSLGGTATGNTIYF. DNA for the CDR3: TGTGCCAGCAGCTTAGGTGGGACAGCCACAGGAAACACCATATATTTT.

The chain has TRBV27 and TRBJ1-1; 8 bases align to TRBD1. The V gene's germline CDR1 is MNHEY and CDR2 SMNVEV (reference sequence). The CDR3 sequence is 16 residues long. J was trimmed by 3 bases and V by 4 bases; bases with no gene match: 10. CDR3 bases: TGTGCCAGCAGTTACCAGGGGGCCCCTGCGTACACTGAAGCTTTCTTT. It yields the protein CASSYQGAPAYTEAFF.

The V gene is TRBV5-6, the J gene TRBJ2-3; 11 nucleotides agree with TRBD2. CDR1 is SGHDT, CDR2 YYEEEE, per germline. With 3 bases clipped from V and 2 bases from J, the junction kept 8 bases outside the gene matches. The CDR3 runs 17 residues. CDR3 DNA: TGTGCCAGCAGCTGGAGACTAGCGGGGCGATACACAGATACGCAGTATTTT. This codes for CASSWRLAGRYTDTQYF.

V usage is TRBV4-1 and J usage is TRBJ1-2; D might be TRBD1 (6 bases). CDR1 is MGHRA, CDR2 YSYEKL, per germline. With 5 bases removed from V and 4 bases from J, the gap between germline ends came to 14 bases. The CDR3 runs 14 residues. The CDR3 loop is CASSAQGIFYGYTF. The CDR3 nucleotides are TGCGCCAGCAGCGCCCAGGGGATCTTCTATGGCTACACCTTC.

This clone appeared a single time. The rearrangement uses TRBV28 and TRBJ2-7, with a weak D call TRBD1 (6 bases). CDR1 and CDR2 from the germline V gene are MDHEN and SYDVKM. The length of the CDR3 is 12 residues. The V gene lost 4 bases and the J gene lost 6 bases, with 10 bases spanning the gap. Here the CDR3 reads CASSSGQSEQYV. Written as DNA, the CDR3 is TGTGCCAGCAGTTCCGGACAGTCCGAGCAGTACGTC.

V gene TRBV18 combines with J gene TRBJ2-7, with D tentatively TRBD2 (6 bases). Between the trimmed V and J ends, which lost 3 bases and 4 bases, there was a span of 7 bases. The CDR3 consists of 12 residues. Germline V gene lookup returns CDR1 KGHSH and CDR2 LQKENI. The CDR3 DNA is TGTGCCAGCTCACCCCGGGGGTACGAGCAGTACTTC. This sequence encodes CASSPRGYEQYF. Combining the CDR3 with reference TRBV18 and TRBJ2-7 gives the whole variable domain NAGVMQNPRHLVRRRGQEARLRCSPMKGHSHVYWYRQLPEEGLKFMVYLQKENIIDESGMPKERFSAEFPKEGPSILRIQQVVRGDSAAYFCASSPRGYEQYFGPGTRLTVT.

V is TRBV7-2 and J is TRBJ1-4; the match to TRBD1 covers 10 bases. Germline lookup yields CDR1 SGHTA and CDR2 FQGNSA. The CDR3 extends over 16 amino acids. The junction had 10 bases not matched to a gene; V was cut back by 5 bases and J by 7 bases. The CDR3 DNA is TGTGCCAGCAGCGACCGGGACAGGGGCTTTGGTGAAAAACTGTTTTTT. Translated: CASSDRDRGFGEKLFF.

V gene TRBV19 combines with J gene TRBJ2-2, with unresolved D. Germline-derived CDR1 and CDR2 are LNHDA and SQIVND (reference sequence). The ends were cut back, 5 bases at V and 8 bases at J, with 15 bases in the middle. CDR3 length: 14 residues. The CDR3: CASSAQERTGELFF. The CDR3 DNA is TGTGCCAGTAGTGCCCAAGAACGGACGGGGGAGCTGTTTTTT.

The CDR3 region is CASSSTRLETQYF. The DNA of the CDR3 is TGCGCCAGCAGCTCGACTAGGTTAGAGACCCAGTACTTC. The chain carries TRBV10-2 and TRBJ2-5; D may be TRBD2 (6 bases). From germline, CDR1 is WSHSY and CDR2 SAAADI. V was pared by 6 bases and J by 4 bases, with 12 bases between. The CDR3 is 13 residues long.

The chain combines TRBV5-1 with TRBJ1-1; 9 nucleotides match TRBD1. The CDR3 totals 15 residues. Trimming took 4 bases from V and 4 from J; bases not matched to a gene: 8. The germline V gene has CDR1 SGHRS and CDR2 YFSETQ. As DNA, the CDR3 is TGCGCCAGCAGCCGGGAGACAGGGGGTTTCACTGAAGCTTTCTTT. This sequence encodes CASSRETGGFTEAFF. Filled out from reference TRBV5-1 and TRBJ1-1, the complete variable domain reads KAGVTQTPRYLIKTRGQQVTLSCSPISGHRSVSWYQQTPGQGLQFLFEYFSETQRNKGNFPGRFSGRQFSNSRSEMNVSTLELGDSALYLCASSRETGGFTEAFFGQGTRLTVV.

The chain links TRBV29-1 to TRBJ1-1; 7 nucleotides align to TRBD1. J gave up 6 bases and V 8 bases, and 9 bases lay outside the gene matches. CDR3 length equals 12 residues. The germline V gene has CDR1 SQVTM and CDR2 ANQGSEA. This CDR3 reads CSTRTGGAEAFF. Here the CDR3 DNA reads TGCAGCACCAGGACAGGAGGGGCTGAAGCTTTCTTT.

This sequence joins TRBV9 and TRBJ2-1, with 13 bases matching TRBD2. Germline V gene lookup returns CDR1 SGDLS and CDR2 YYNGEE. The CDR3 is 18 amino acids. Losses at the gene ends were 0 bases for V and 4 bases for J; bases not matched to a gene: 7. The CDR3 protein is CASSVATTSGGRYNEQFF. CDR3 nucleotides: TGTGCCAGCAGCGTAGCTACGACTAGCGGGGGGAGGTACAATGAGCAGTTCTTC. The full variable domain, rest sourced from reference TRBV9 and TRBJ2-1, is DSGVTQTPKHLITATGQRVTLRCSPRSGDLSVYWYQQSLDQGLQFLIQYYNGEERAKGNILERFSAQQFPDLHSELNLSSLELGDSALYFCASSVATTSGGRYNEQFFGPGTRLTVL.

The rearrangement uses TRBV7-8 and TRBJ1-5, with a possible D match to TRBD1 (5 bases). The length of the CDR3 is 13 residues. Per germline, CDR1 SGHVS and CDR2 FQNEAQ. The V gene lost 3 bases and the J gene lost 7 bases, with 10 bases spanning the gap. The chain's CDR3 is CASSFQGGQPQHF. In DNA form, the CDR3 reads TGTGCCAGCAGCTTCCAGGGCGGCCAGCCCCAGCATTTT.